This note documents a single T cell receptor beta chain sequence. The antigen is not known. A much bigger clone sits one base away, suggesting this may be a read error. Genomic DNA (from each subset) was split evenly across several immunoSEQ plates. This table comes from immunoSEQ multiplex PCR, and its TCRdb copy is limited to in-frame clones, with some not included. The repertoire consists of about 96,000 clones, with 68% occurring once and the leading ten covering roughly 49%. Germline lookup yields CDR1 MRHNA and CDR2 SNTAGT. The ends lost 3 bases at V and 5 bases at J; junction bases unmatched: 9. The CDR3 has 15 amino acids. This sample stems from a study of shared clonotypes between healthy human individuals. General study findings and limits: Lower generation probabilities were found for non-shared clonotypes than for those shared by all four donors.

The rearrangement links TRBV6-4 to TRBJ2-7, with 8 bases that match TRBD1. The TCR sequence derives from a man aged 30 to 45 in good health. Material for sequencing was memory CD8+ T cells sorted from blood. Subset meaning: CD45RO+ cells pooled with CCR7-negative TemRA cells. The DNA for the CDR3 is TGTGCCAGCAGTGAAGAGGGGTCAGGGGGCGACGAGCAGTACTTC. It specifies CASSEEGSGGDEQYF.